This entry is about one T cell receptor (beta chain). The treatment was: around 19 received Ad26.COV2.S at low or high dose, single or two shots; about 5 received placebo; per-sample allocation not given. Collection of the samples took place on day 63 after the first injection of vaccine or placebo. Profiling relied on immunoSEQ multiplex PCR, and the TCRdb table lists in-frame clones only, not all of them. The sample has around 240,000 clones, roughly 88% seen once. This specimen comes from a study of Ad26.COV2.S vaccination and SARS-CoV-2 variants. The TCR originated in a person between 18 and 60 years old who received the Ad26.COV2.S COVID-19 vaccine or a placebo. The sequences come from peripheral blood, collected in a trial of Ad26.COV2.S vaccine versus placebo.

The DNA of the CDR3 is TGTGCCAGCAGTGAAGGTGTGGGAGGCGCCACAGATACGCAGTATTTT. Translated: CASSEGVGGATDTQYF. The rearrangement uses TRBV25-1 and TRBJ2-3; D may be TRBD2 (6 bases). The CDR3 totals 16 residues. The V and J ends lost 2 bases and 2 bases respectively, with 14 bases between them. CDR1 and CDR2 from the germline V gene are MGHDK and SYGVNS.